The clone carrying this TCR beta chain has only one observation. Its antigen is unknown. TCR beta VDJ combinations and CDR3 sequences were profiled from genomic DNA. TCRdb re-analysed the reads in MiXCR, keeping a single row per CDR3 protein. The table has roughly 98,000 distinct CDR3 sequences, less than 75% seen once. The sample is drawn from a study of CD8+CD57+ T cells in acquired aplastic anemia. On the study more broadly: Roughly 3.2 ug was the average amount of DNA from sorted CD4+ and CD8+ cells. The study's findings and limits: A set of more than 25 CD8+ CDR3 sequences was shared between patients and controls, and these sequences appeared highly expressed in patients.

The V gene's germline CDR1 is SGHAT and CDR2 FQNNGV. V shed 5 bases, J shed 6 bases, and the junction held 6 bases outside the gene matches. The CDR3 runs 15 residues. Those patients picked for sequencing had displayed CD8+CD57+ cell expansion on flow cytometry. This TCR derives from a human donor with aplastic anemia. Sequencing used sorted CD4+, CD8+, or CD8+CD57+ T cells (not recorded which) from PBMCs. This chain uses TRBV11-2 with TRBJ2-2; TRBD2 agrees at 10 bases. The CDR3 coding sequence is TGTGCCAGCAGCCCGGGACTAGCGAGAGCCGGGGAGCTGTTTTTT. This translates into CASSPGLARAGELFF.